The rows below give T cell receptor beta chains drawn from one sample of a study of cytomegalovirus exposure and HLA in healthy donors. TCRdb's copy holds only in-frame clones and misses some; the assay was immunoSEQ multiplex PCR. The sample lists 100,000 or so clones; more than 80% were seen once. Sequencing used PBMCs. The receptors originated from a man aged 30-40 years in good health and CMV-seronegative. CDR3s include the opening cysteine and the closing phenylalanine or tryptophan. D genes are given only for firm matches. Size is omitted from some rows. Given values are once, few, many or a class for expanded clones.

size	J	D	V	DNA	CDR3
once	TRBJ1-2	TRBD1	TRBV10-3	TGTGCCATTTCCGACAGGGCCTATGGCTACACCTTC	CAISDRAYGYTF
-	TRBJ2-7	TRBD1	TRBV5-6	TGTGCCTCCACAGGGGGCTACGAGCAGTACTTC	CASTGGYEQYF
-	TRBJ1-5	TRBD1	TRBV6-4	TGTGCCAGCTTGAGAGGGACAGATAGCCGGTTTAATCAGCCCCAGCATTTT	CASLRGTDSRFNQPQHF
-	TRBJ1-1	-	TRBV15	TGTGCCACCTTAACGCCGGGGGGGAAGGGTGAAGCTTTCTTT	CATLTPGGKGEAFF
once	TRBJ1-5	-	TRBV7-9	TGTGCCAGCAGCGCCGCGAGGGCGGAGAGCAATCAGCCCCAGCATTTT	CASSAARAESNQPQHF
-	TRBJ1-1	-	TRBV11-2	TGTGCCAGCAGCTTAGATGCAGGGTGGTTCACTGAAGCTTTCTTT	CASSLDAGWFTEAFF
-	TRBJ1-1	-	TRBV27	TGTGCCAGCAGTTTTGGAGGGTCGACTGAAGCTTTCTTT	CASSFGGSTEAFF
-	TRBJ1-2	-	TRBV28	TGTGCCAGCAGTTCGACAGAACGGCTCCTTTATGGCTACACCTTC	CASSSTERLLYGYTF
-	TRBJ2-7	-	TRBV28	TGTGCCAGTAATGGCGGGGCGTCCTACGAGCAGTACTTC	CASNGGASYEQYF
few	TRBJ2-3	TRBD1	TRBV5-4	TGTGCCAGCAGCTTGGACAGGGGTACAGATACGCAGTATTTT	CASSLDRGTDTQYF
-	TRBJ2-1	-	TRBV9	TGTGCCAGCAGCCCTCAGCGAAATGAGCAGTTCTTC	CASSPQRNEQFF
-	TRBJ1-1	-	TRBV28	TGTGCCAGCAGTCGCCACCAGGGGCGCGGCACTGAAGCTTTCTTT	CASSRHQGRGTEAFF
-	TRBJ1-2	TRBD1	TRBV19	TGTGCCAGTACCCCCCACCCGACCGGGACAGGGGTGTTCGGCTACACCTTC	CASTPHPTGTGVFGYTF
-	TRBJ1-4	-	TRBV30	TGTGCCTGGAGTGGCCTCGGGGGGGGAGAAAAACTGTTTTTT	CAWSGLGGGEKLFF
-	TRBJ1-1	-	TRBV6-6	TGTGCCAGCAGTCCGCAACTGGAAGCTTTCTTT	CASSPQLEAFF
-	TRBJ1-1	-	TRBV11-2	TGTGCCAGCAGCCTCGTTCCCACCCGGGGAAACACTGAAGCTTTCTTT	CASSLVPTRGNTEAFF
-	TRBJ2-3	TRBD2	TRBV9	TGTGCCAGCAGCCGAGATCCCCTAGCGGGGGCGATATACACAGATACGCAGTATTTT	CASSRDPLAGAIYTDTQYF
-	TRBJ2-7	TRBD2	TRBV28	TGTGCCAGCAGATATAGCGGGGAGGGGGACTCCTACGAGCAGTACTTC	CASRYSGEGDSYEQYF
-	TRBJ1-5	-	TRBV2	TGTGCCAGCAGTGGGGGGACATTCTATAGCAATCAGCCCCAGCATTTT	CASSGGTFYSNQPQHF
-	TRBJ2-7	TRBD2	TRBV29-1	TGCAGCGTAATCTTTTCTAGCGGGTGGGTTGGCTACGAGCAGTACTTC	CSVIFSSGWVGYEQYF
-	TRBJ2-3	TRBD2	TRBV29-1	TGCAGCGTCGAGAAACAACGTTTGAGAACTAGCGGTAGCACAGATACGCAGTATTTT	CSVEKQRLRTSGSTDTQYF
-	TRBJ2-1	TRBD2	TRBV30	TGTGCCTGGGCCCTCCCAAGCGGGAGAGGACTCAATGAGCAGTTCTTC	CAWALPSGRGLNEQFF
-	TRBJ2-6	TRBD1	TRBV4-3	TGCGCCAGCAGCCAAGACACAGGGGCTGGGGCCAACGTCCTGACTTTC	CASSQDTGAGANVLTF
-	TRBJ2-1	TRBD1	TRBV4-1	TGCGCCAGCAGCCAAGAATGGGGGACAGGGGGTAATGAGCAGTTCTTC	CASSQEWGTGGNEQFF
-	TRBJ1-1	-	TRBV2	TGTGCCAGCAGGGCAGGGTTTTATAACACTGAAGCTTTCTTT	CASRAGFYNTEAFF
-	TRBJ2-1	TRBD2	TRBV28	TGTGCCAGCAGTTTTCCTCCAGCGGGGGCCTACAATGAGCAGTTCTTC	CASSFPPAGAYNEQFF
-	TRBJ1-2	-	TRBV27	TGTGCCAGCAGTTTAGTGGCAGATCCTAACTATGGCTACACCTTC	CASSLVADPNYGYTF
-	TRBJ2-7	-	TRBV29-1	TGCAGCGTTGAGGAAGCAGGAGGATACGAGCAGTACTTC	CSVEEAGGYEQYF
once	TRBJ2-7	TRBD1	TRBV4-2	TGTGCCAGCAGCCAAAGGCGGGACAGGGGATACGAGCAGTACTTC	CASSQRRDRGYEQYF